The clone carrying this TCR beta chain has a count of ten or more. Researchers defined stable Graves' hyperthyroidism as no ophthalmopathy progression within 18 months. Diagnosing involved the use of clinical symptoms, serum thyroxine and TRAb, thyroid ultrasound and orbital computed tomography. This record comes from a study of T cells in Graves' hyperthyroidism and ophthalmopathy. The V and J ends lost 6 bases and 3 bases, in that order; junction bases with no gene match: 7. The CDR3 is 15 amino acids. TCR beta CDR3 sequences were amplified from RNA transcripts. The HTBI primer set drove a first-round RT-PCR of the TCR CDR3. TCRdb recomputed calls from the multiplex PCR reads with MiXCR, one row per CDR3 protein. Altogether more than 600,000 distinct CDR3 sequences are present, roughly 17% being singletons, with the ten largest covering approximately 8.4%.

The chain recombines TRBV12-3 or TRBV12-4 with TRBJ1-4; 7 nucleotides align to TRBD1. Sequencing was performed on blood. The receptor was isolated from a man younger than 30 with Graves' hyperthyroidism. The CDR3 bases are TGTGCCAGCAGGCGACAGGGTTCGGCTAATGAAAAACTGTTTTTT. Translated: CASRRQGSANEKLFF.